The rows below give T cell receptor beta chains drawn from one sample of a study of T cells in localized non-small cell lung cancer. Only in-frame clones appear in the TCRdb table, and some are missing; sequencing was by immunoSEQ multiplex PCR. The sample holds around 30,000 clones, over 65% seen once. The source was peripheral blood, collected before any cancer treatment. All receptors come from a male donor aged 60 or over with stage II squamous cell lung carcinoma. The CDR3 runs from the conserved cysteine through the conserved F or W. A D gene is named only where the DNA matches it firmly. For some rows the clone size is stated as once, few or many, or as a class when expanded; others skip it.

TRBV15,TRBJ1-5,TRBD1,-,TGTGCCACCGGCCAGGGGGCTGATCAGCCCCAGCATTTT,CATGQGADQPQHF
TRBV11-2,TRBJ1-2,-,-,TGTGCCAGCAGCCCACTGAGGAGGGATTTTGACTATGGCTACACCTTC,CASSPLRRDFDYGYTF
TRBV19,TRBJ1-1,-,-,TGTGCCAGTAGTTGGCTGGGGGGGTTAACTGAAGCTTTCTTT,CASSWLGGLTEAFF
TRBV30,TRBJ1-6,-,-,TGTGCCTGGAGTGCATCAAGCTCCTATAATTCACCCCTCCACTTT,CAWSASSSYNSPLHF
TRBV9,TRBJ2-1,-,-,TGTGCCAGCAGCGTGCAAACTTCCCATGAGCAGTTCTTC,CASSVQTSHEQFF
TRBV12-2,TRBJ1-4,-,-,TGTGCAAGTCGCTTAGCGGGGTTAGTAAATGAAAAACTGTTTTTT,CASRLAGLVNEKLFF
TRBV6-5,TRBJ2-3,TRBD2,-,TGTGCCACCGCCGGACTAGCGGGAGATACGCAGTATTTT,CATAGLAGDTQYF
TRBV14,TRBJ2-2,-,many,TGTGCCAGCAGCCCGATGGTAGCGCAGTCCGGGGAGCTGTTTTTT,CASSPMVAQSGELFF
TRBV7-2,TRBJ2-7,-,-,TGTGCCAGCAGCCCAGTGGGGACGCAAGCCTACGAGCAGTACTTC,CASSPVGTQAYEQYF
TRBV29-1,TRBJ1-4,-,-,TGCAGCGTGGGGGATTCGCTTAATGTCAATGAAAAACTGTTTTTT,CSVGDSLNVNEKLFF
TRBV5-4,TRBJ1-4,-,-,TGTGCCAGCAGCACTCGGAGCGGGGGATTCCCAACTAATGAAAAACTGTTTTTT,CASSTRSGGFPTNEKLFF
TRBV9,TRBJ2-5,TRBD2,-,TGTGCCAGCAGCGTAGGGCCTAGCGGGGAGGAGACCCAGTACTTC,CASSVGPSGEETQYF
TRBV10-3,TRBJ1-1,TRBD1,-,TGTGCCATCAAAGGAGGACAGGGAGACACTGAAGCTTTCTTT,CAIKGGQGDTEAFF
TRBV5-7,TRBJ2-6,TRBD1,-,TGTGCCAGCAGCTTACCGGGACAGGGGGCTTTCTCTGGGGCCAACGTCCTGACTTTC,CASSLPGQGAFSGANVLTF
TRBV6-4,TRBJ2-6,TRBD1,-,TGTGCCAGCAGTGCAGGGGGCGGTGGGGCCAACGTCCTGACTTTC,CASSAGGGGANVLTF
TRBV5-1,TRBJ1-1,TRBD1,few,TGCGCCAGCAGCTTGGCCGGGGAAGGGACAGGGGAAACTGAAGCTTTCTTT,CASSLAGEGTGETEAFF
TRBV7-2,TRBJ2-7,TRBD2,-,TGTGCCAGCAGCTTAGCTGAGCGGGGCACCTACGAGCAGTACTTC,CASSLAERGTYEQYF
TRBV11-2,TRBJ1-1,-,-,TGTGCCAGCAGCTTCCCTTCATGGGGAGACACTGAAGCTTTCTTT,CASSFPSWGDTEAFF
TRBV2,TRBJ2-7,-,-,TGTGCCAGCAGTGGGGGGTCAGGGTACGACGAGCAGTACTTC,CASSGGSGYDEQYF
TRBV7-2,TRBJ1-2,TRBD1,-,TGTGCCAGCAGCACAGACAGGGTCGGCTACACCTTC,CASSTDRVGYTF
TRBV7-3,TRBJ2-1,TRBD2,-,TGTGCCAGCAGCTTAGGGGGGACTAGCGGGGCCAATGAGCAGTTCTTC,CASSLGGTSGANEQFF
TRBV10-2,TRBJ1-1,TRBD1,-,TGCGCCAGCAGTGAGGGGACAGGAATACGGACTGAAGCTTTCTTT,CASSEGTGIRTEAFF
TRBV5-6,TRBJ2-1,-,-,TGTGCCAGCAGCTTGCCCGGGCTCCATGAGCAGTTCTTC,CASSLPGLHEQFF
TRBV4-2,TRBJ2-1,-,medium-sized,TGTGCCAGCAGCCAAGACGAGGACAGCACTTCCTACAATGAGCAGTTCTTC,CASSQDEDSTSYNEQFF
TRBV28,TRBJ1-4,-,once,TGTGCCAGCAGCGGGAGGGGACAAGGACGAGGAAAACTGTTTTTT,CASSGRGQGRGKLFF
TRBV28,TRBJ1-1,TRBD1,-,TGTGCCAGGACGGCCCGGACAGGGGGCGGTAGGACTGAAGCTTTCTTT,CARTARTGGGRTEAFF
TRBV10-3,TRBJ2-7,TRBD2,-,TGTGCCATCAGCATCAGCGGGGGGAGGGGCGAGCAGTACTTC,CAISISGGRGEQYF
TRBV5-6,TRBJ1-1,TRBD1,-,TGTGCCAGCAGTGGGACAGGTTTGAACACTGAAGCTTTCTTT,CASSGTGLNTEAFF
TRBV18,TRBJ1-6,TRBD1,-,TGTGCCAGCTCACCAGTGGACAGGGCTTCACCCCTCCACTTT,CASSPVDRASPLHF
TRBV6-1,TRBJ1-1,-,-,TGTGCCAGCAGACGGGGAGGTAACACTGAAGCTTTCTTT,CASRRGGNTEAFF
TRBV6-1,TRBJ1-4,-,once,TGTGCCAGCAGGACGGGATTGTCAAATGAAAAACTGTTTTTT,CASRTGLSNEKLFF
TRBV5-4,TRBJ1-2,-,-,TGTGCCAGCAGCCCGGAGGTGGGCAGGGTGATCTATGGCTACACCTTC,CASSPEVGRVIYGYTF
TRBV6-5,TRBJ1-2,-,once,TGTGCCAGCAGCACAAGGACACCGATCTATGGCTACACCTTC,CASSTRTPIYGYTF
TRBV19,TRBJ1-5,-,-,TGTGCCAGTAGTATAGGCCAGCCCCAGCATTTT,CASSIGQPQHF
TRBV6-4,TRBJ2-7,-,-,TGTGCCAGCAGTGACGGCAGCTCCTACGAGCAGTACTTC,CASSDGSSYEQYF